Presented here are 5 T cell receptor beta chains from one specimen sequenced in a study of T cell repertoires and leukemia-associated antigens. TCRdb called the 5' RACE reads again in MiXCR, with one record for every CDR3 protein. The sample records about 15,000 distinct CDR3 sequences, approximately 38% being singletons. Antigens of these TCRs are unknown. Sequenced material: CD3+ T cells sorted from blood and cultured. The receptors shown here come from a female donor in good health.

V gene TRBV20-1 combines with J gene TRBJ2-5; perhaps TRBD2 as D (5 bases). Trimming cost V 6 bases and J 0 bases, with 8 bases left between them. Germline V gene lookup returns CDR1 DFQATT and CDR2 SNEGSKA (reference sequence). The CDR3 runs 12 residues. The CDR3 region has the DNA TGCAGTGCCTCTAGCTACCAAGAGACCCAGTACTTC. Amino acid sequence: CSASSYQETQYF.

By its share, this clonotype is medium-sized. The V gene is TRBV12-3 or TRBV12-4, the J gene TRBJ2-2; D unresolved. The CDR3 runs 15 residues. Between the trimmed V and J ends, which lost 1 base and 6 bases, there was a span of 12 bases. The CDR3 nucleotides read TGTGCCAGCAGTTTAGTCGCCGGGTCTGCCGGGGAGCTGTTTTTT. This gives the protein CASSLVAGSAGELFF.

J is TRBJ2-3 and V is TRBV4-2; D is undetermined. The CDR3 length is 13 residues. CDR1 is LGHNA, CDR2 YNFKEQ, per germline. CDR3 bases: TGTCCGAGCAGCCGTGCGAGCACAGATACGCAGTATTTT. Translated: CPSSRASTDTQYF.

By sample fraction, this clonotype is medium-sized (0.01 to 0.1%). The V call is TRBV7-9, the J call TRBJ2-6, with D uncertain. The CDR3 covers 13 residues. Germline loops: CDR1 SEHNR, CDR2 FQNEAQ (reference sequence). Trimming left V 7 bases short and J 1 base short, with 5 bases between. The DNA for the CDR3 is TGTGCCAGCACCCGATCTGGGGCCAACGTCCTGACTTTC. Residues: CASTRSGANVLTF.

A remark on this clonotype: An end of the junction does not agree with germline; a read error may underlie this. The chain combines TRBV29-1 with TRBJ1-1; D unresolved. This CDR3 has 14 amino acids. In germline, CDR1 is SQVTM, CDR2 ANQGSEA. CDR3 sequence (DNA): TGCAGCGTTGGTAGGTCGGATACGAACACTGAGGCTTTCTTT. It is translated as CSVGRSDTNTEAFF.